A single sample gave rise to the 22 T cell receptor beta chains below, sequenced in a study of blood T cell repertoires in COVID-19. The protocol was immunoSEQ multiplex PCR, while the TCRdb copy is restricted to in-frame clones and leaves out a portion. The repertoire holds roughly 230,000 clones, with approximately 84% as singletons. The sequenced sample consisted of peripheral blood. All receptors come from a middle-aged man with active or convalescent COVID-19.

The J gene is TRBJ2-2, the V gene TRBV5-1; the match to TRBD1 covers 7 bases. V shed 5 bases, J shed 0 bases, and the junction held 4 bases outside the gene matches. The CDR3 is 15 amino acids. Germline loops: CDR1 SGHRS, CDR2 YFSETQ. Written as DNA, the CDR3 is TGCGCCAGCAGTTCCGGGACAGCGAACACCGGGGAGCTGTTTTTT. Protein sequence: CASSSGTANTGELFF.

V and J are TRBV29-1 and TRBJ2-7; D is perhaps TRBD1 (6 bases). This CDR3 has 13 amino acids. Germline CDR1 is SQVTM and CDR2 is ANQGSEA. The V and J ends lost 5 bases and 2 bases respectively, with 13 bases between them. This CDR3 is CSVYRVGTYEQYF. For the CDR3, the DNA is TGCAGCGTTTACAGGGTTGGGACCTACGAGCAGTACTTC.

The chain joins TRBV7-9 to TRBJ1-2, with 12 bases aligning to TRBD1. The CDR3 totals 16 residues. Germline V CDR1 and CDR2: SEHNR, FQNEAQ (reference sequence). J gave up 4 bases and V 1 base, and 4 bases lay outside the gene matches. In nucleotides, the CDR3 is TGTGCCAGCAGCTTAGGAGGGGACAGGGGGCTCTATGGCTACACCTTC. It encodes CASSLGGDRGLYGYTF.

The chain employs TRBV9 and TRBJ2-2; a weak D match, TRBD1 (5 bases). This CDR3 contains 17 residues. V lost 1 base and J 0 bases, leaving 13 bases between the germline ends. Per germline, CDR1 SGDLS and CDR2 YYNGEE. The CDR3 protein is CASSVHSRTPNTGELFF. DNA of the CDR3: TGTGCCAGCAGCGTACATAGTCGGACACCGAACACCGGGGAGCTGTTTTTT.

The chain joins TRBV6-1 to TRBJ1-2; 9 nucleotides match TRBD1. The CDR3 spans 15 residues. V dropped 2 bases and J dropped 6; count of bases not matched to a gene: 7. Germline V lookup: CDR1 MNHNS, CDR2 SASEGT. The CDR3 DNA reads as TGTGCCAGCAGTGAATTGGCGACAGGGGGGAATGGCTACACCTTC. As protein: CASSELATGGNGYTF.

The rearrangement links TRBV6-5 to TRBJ2-7, with 8 bases lining up with TRBD1. The CDR3 runs 16 residues. The germline V gene has CDR1 MNHEY and CDR2 SVGAGI. V was pared by 2 bases and J by 3 bases, with 9 bases of the junction left unmatched. CDR3 DNA: TGTGCCAGCAGTTACCCGACCGGGACAGGAGGCTACGAGCAGTACTTC. The encoded protein is CASSYPTGTGGYEQYF.

The V and J genes are TRBV6-2 or TRBV6-3 and TRBJ2-1; 11 nucleotides line up with TRBD2. In germline, CDR1 is MNHEY, CDR2 SVGEGT. This CDR3 comprises 17 residues. The trim removed 4 bases at V and 9 bases at J, leaving 14 bases unmatched. The CDR3 nucleotides are TGTGCCAGCAGTTCCCAACTTCTAGCGGGGGGTGTGAGTGAGCAGTTCTTC. This encodes CASSSQLLAGGVSEQFF.

The chain employs TRBV7-2 and TRBJ1-1; a possible D gene is TRBD1 (6 bases). This CDR3 region has 14 residues. CDR1 and CDR2 from the germline V gene are SGHTA and FQGNSA. V was trimmed by 1 base and J by 2 bases, leaving 8 bases between them. The CDR3 bases are TGTGCCAGCAGCTTAGGGACAGCCAACACTGAAGCTTTCTTT. The encoded protein is CASSLGTANTEAFF.

The V and J genes are TRBV9 and TRBJ2-7, with D tentatively TRBD1 (5 bases). This CDR3 is built from 13 residues. Trimming took off 2 bases at V and 7 bases at J, with 13 bases between the two ends. Germline lookup yields CDR1 SGDLS and CDR2 YYNGEE. The DNA for the CDR3 is TGTGCCAGCAGCGTGGGTCCAGGGTTAGAGCAGTACTTC. Amino acid sequence: CASSVGPGLEQYF.

The chain joins TRBV30 to TRBJ1-6, with unresolved D. Trimming took off 7 bases at V and 7 bases at J, with 20 bases between the two ends. Germline V gene data show CDR1 as GTSNPN and CDR2 as SVGIG (reference sequence). The CDR3 consists of 15 residues. Here the CDR3 reads CASTELRLNNSPLHF. CDR3 nucleotides: TGTGCCTCGACGGAACTGAGGTTGAACAATTCACCCCTCCACTTT. Based on the CDR3 plus reference TRBV30 and TRBJ1-6, the full variable domain is SQTIHQWPATLVQPVGSPLSLECTVEGTSNPNLYWYRQAAGRGLQLLFYSVGIGQISSEVPQNLSASRPQDRQFILSSKKLLLSDSGFYLCASTELRLNNSPLHFGNGTRLTVT.

The CDR3 DNA follows: TGTGCCAGCAGCCCCGGGACTGATTATGGCTACACCTTC. Its translation is CASSPGTDYGYTF. The V gene is TRBV11-1, the J gene TRBJ1-2, with a possible D match to TRBD1 (5 bases). Trimming cost V 5 bases and J 5 bases, with 12 bases left between them. There are 13 residues in the CDR3. Germline CDR1 reads SGHAT; CDR2 reads FQDESV (reference sequence).

This chain links TRBV7-6 with TRBJ2-7; TRBD1 matches 8 bases. Germline V lookup: CDR1 SGHVS, CDR2 FNYEAQ. CDR3 length: 14 residues. J lost 1 base, V lost 5 bases, and 4 bases had no gene match. The DNA of the CDR3 is TGTGCCAGCAGCGCCGACAGGGGTTCCTACGAGCAGTACTTC. It encodes CASSADRGSYEQYF.

The chain carries TRBV30 and TRBJ1-4; D is undetermined. The CDR3 extends over 15 amino acids. V was trimmed by 8 bases and J by 0 bases, leaving 16 bases between them. Looked up from germline, CDR1 is GTSNPN and CDR2 is SVGIG (reference sequence). Written as DNA, the CDR3 is TGTGCCGTTCCTTTGGCGGGTGCAACTAATGAAAAACTGTTTTTT. Translated, it gives CAVPLAGATNEKLFF.

The chain has TRBV10-3 and TRBJ2-3, with TRBD2 matching 8 bases. Looked up from germline, CDR1 is ENHRY and CDR2 is SYGVKD. Trimming removed 1 base from V and 2 bases from J; junction bases left unmatched: 5. The CDR3 extends over 16 amino acids. The CDR3 DNA follows: TGTGCCATCAGTGAGTTGTGGACTAGCAACACAGATACGCAGTATTTT. It specifies CAISELWTSNTDTQYF.

V usage is TRBV5-1 and J usage is TRBJ1-4, with TRBD1 identical over 9 bases. V trimming: 0 bases; J trimming: 3 bases; junction bases outside the gene matches: 3. Germline loops: CDR1 SGHRS, CDR2 YFSETQ. The length of the CDR3 is 16 residues. The CDR3 bases are TGCGCCAGCAGCTTGGGACAGGGGGTAGCTAATGAAAAACTGTTTTTT. It specifies CASSLGQGVANEKLFF.

The chain recombines TRBV12-3 or TRBV12-4 with TRBJ2-1; the D gene is possibly TRBD1 (6 bases). There are 11 residues in the CDR3. Deletions cut 6 bases from V and 8 bases from J, with 8 bases between. This CDR3 reads CASSKGDEQFF. CDR3 nucleotide sequence: TGTGCCAGCAGCAAGGGGGATGAGCAGTTCTTC.

V gene TRBV7-8 combines with J gene TRBJ2-7; D perhaps matches TRBD1 (6 bases). Germline CDR1 is SGHVS and CDR2 is FQNEAQ. Between the trimmed V and J ends, which lost 4 bases and 2 bases, there was a span of 12 bases. The CDR3 totals 14 residues. DNA of the CDR3: TGTGCCAGCAGCTCCCGAGGGGGAACCTACGAGCAGTACTTC. Encoded protein: CASSSRGGTYEQYF.

This rearrangement joins TRBV10-2 to TRBJ1-2; TRBD1 matches at 9 bases. There are 14 residues in the CDR3. The V segment lost 3 bases and the J segment 4 bases; nucleotides outside the gene matches: 3. Germline values: CDR1 WSHSY, CDR2 SAAADI. CDR3 sequence reads: CASSEQGASYGYTF. As DNA, the CDR3 is TGCGCCAGCAGTGAACAGGGGGCTAGCTATGGCTACACCTTC.

This chain uses TRBV7-9 with TRBJ2-1; tentatively, D is TRBD2 (5 bases). Germline CDR1 reads SEHNR; CDR2 reads FQNEAQ (reference sequence). Trimming took 2 bases from V and 7 from J, leaving 9 bases between them. CDR3 length equals 13 residues. The CDR3 here is CASSLSTGNEQFF. The CDR3 coding sequence is TGTGCCAGCAGCTTATCTACGGGGAATGAGCAGTTCTTC.

V gene TRBV6-1 combines with J gene TRBJ2-1, with D possibly matching TRBD1 (6 bases). The CDR3 loop spans 13 amino acids. CDR1 is MNHNS, CDR2 SASEGT, per germline. V gave up 8 bases and J gave up 7 bases, with 15 bases separating them. The CDR3 DNA reads as TGTGCCAGCGAGCAACCAGGGGTGAATGAGCAGTTCTTC. Translating gives CASEQPGVNEQFF.

The rearrangement uses TRBV10-1 and TRBJ1-2; D not resolved. The CDR3 is 14 amino acids. V was pared by 3 bases and J by 3 bases, with 11 bases between. Germline values: CDR1 WNHNN, CDR2 SYGVQD (reference sequence). CDR3 in amino acids: CASSDSNSYYGYTF. The CDR3 nucleotides read TGCGCCAGCAGTGACAGTAATTCTTACTATGGCTACACCTTC.

V is TRBV11-2 and J is TRBJ1-3; 7 bases map to TRBD1. The CDR3 is 14 amino acids. Germline V gives CDR1 SGHAT, CDR2 FQNNGV. The J segment lost 1 base and the V segment lost 6 bases, leaving 3 bases of the junction unmatched. CDR3 residues: CASRKTGSGNTIYF. The CDR3 nucleotides are TGTGCCAGCAGGAAGACAGGGTCTGGAAACACCATATATTTT.